A single sample is the source of the 21 T cell receptor beta chains below, sequenced in a study of blood T cells in healthy people across ages. Alongside a J-beta primer mix, a sample-barcoded 5' primer served in a second PCR lasting about 6 to 11 cycles. TCRdb called the 5' RACE reads again in MiXCR, with one record for every CDR3 protein. The sample records approximately 730,000 distinct CDR3 sequences, more than 40% being singletons. Sample: blood. The receptor source for this set is a woman aged 55-69 years in good health.

The chain carries TRBV9 and TRBJ2-1; 11 nucleotides align to TRBD2. The CDR3 is made up of 18 amino acids. The germline CDR1 and CDR2 sequences are SGDLS and YYNGEE. The V and J ends lost 0 bases and 8 bases, in that order; junction bases with no gene match: 13. Written as DNA, the CDR3 is TGTGCCAGCAGCGTAGAAATAGCGGGGGGGCAGGCTCAGGATGAGCAGTTCTTC. It codes for CASSVEIAGGQAQDEQFF.

The chain couples TRBV6-1 to TRBJ2-3; D uncertain. The CDR3 runs to 15 residues. Per germline, CDR1 MNHNS and CDR2 SASEGT. V was shortened by 2 bases and J by 3 bases, with 12 bases between the two germline ends. The CDR3 nucleotides read TGTGCCAGCAGTGAACTCAGAGTTTTAACAGATACGCAGTATTTT. This sequence encodes CASSELRVLTDTQYF.

V usage is TRBV7-9 and J usage is TRBJ2-3; 7 nucleotides line up with TRBD2. This CDR3 is built from 15 residues. The V and J ends lost 6 bases and 2 bases, in that order; junction bases with no gene match: 8. Germline V gene data show CDR1 as SEHNR and CDR2 as FQNEAQ (reference sequence). Written as DNA, the CDR3 is TGTGCCAGCAGTTCCGTGAGCGGGACCACAGATACGCAGTATTTT. Its translation is CASSSVSGTTDTQYF.

This clonotype was picked up a small number of times. V usage is TRBV4-3 and J usage is TRBJ2-3; D unresolved. The CDR3 sequence is 13 residues long. Per the germline V gene, CDR1 is LGHNA and CDR2 is YSLEER. The V gene lost 4 bases and the J gene lost 2 bases, with 7 bases spanning the gap. The chain's CDR3 is CASSPRYTDTQYF. Here the CDR3 DNA reads TGCGCCAGCAGCCCGCGATACACAGATACGCAGTATTTT.

The chain is built from TRBV15 and TRBJ1-6; no definite D call. Germline lookup yields CDR1 LNHNV and CDR2 YYDKDF (reference sequence). The CDR3 totals 17 residues. V was pared by 1 base and J by 8 bases, with 18 bases between. The CDR3 DNA reads as TGTGCCACCAGCAGAGGGGATAGGGCCCCCGATGATTCACCCCTCCACTTT. This translates into CATSRGDRAPDDSPLHF.

To note about this clonotype: The junction shows a germline mismatch at one end, possibly a read error. The chain joins TRBV16 to TRBJ2-1; possibly TRBD2 for D (7 bases). The germline gives CDR1 KGHSY, CDR2 FQNENV. The CDR3 has 16 residues. In DNA form, the CDR3 reads TGTGCCAGCAGCCATGCGGGGAGGGGGACCTACAATAAGCAGTTCTTC. Its protein is CASSHAGRGTYNKQFF.

This chain uses TRBV5-1 with TRBJ1-5; TRBD1 aligns across 7 bases. Germline V gene data show CDR1 as SGHRS and CDR2 as YFSETQ. This CDR3 is 12 amino acids long. V was clipped by 9 bases and J by 7 bases; unmatched bases: 7. CDR3 bases: TGCGCCAACACAGGGGAGGGACAGCCCCAGCATTTT. Translating it yields CANTGEGQPQHF.

This chain connects TRBV3-1 to TRBJ1-5; D possibly corresponds to TRBD1 (6 bases). The CDR3 is made up of 14 amino acids. Germline lookup yields CDR1 LGHDT and CDR2 YNNKEL (reference sequence). Trimming removed 5 bases at V and 6 bases at J, with 14 bases between. CDR3: CASSFPGAGQPQHF. The CDR3 DNA is TGTGCCAGCAGCTTCCCAGGGGCTGGTCAGCCCCAGCATTTT.

This chain joins TRBV29-1 and TRBJ1-2, with a tentative D call TRBD1 (5 bases). Trimming shortened V by 7 bases and J by 7 bases, and 13 bases separated the two germline ends. Germline V gives CDR1 SQVTM, CDR2 ANQGSEA. The CDR3 contains 11 residues. CDR3 in amino acids: CSAAGLSGYTF. CDR3 DNA: TGCAGCGCCGCGGGGCTTAGTGGCTACACCTTC.

This clonotype came up a few times. This sequence joins TRBV27 and TRBJ2-3; D gene uncertain. V gave up 8 bases and J gave up 0 bases, with 6 bases separating them. The germline gives CDR1 MNHEY, CDR2 SMNVEV (reference sequence). The CDR3 extends over 12 amino acids. This CDR3 is CASWISTDTQYF. CDR3 nucleotide sequence: TGTGCCAGCTGGATTAGCACAGATACGCAGTATTTT.

This chain links TRBV6-6 with TRBJ1-5; TRBD1 matches 8 bases. The CDR3 sequence is 15 residues long. The ends lost 7 bases at V and 4 bases at J; junction bases unmatched: 9. CDR1 is MNHNY, CDR2 SVGAGI, per germline (reference sequence). The CDR3 protein is CASTHRGTLNQPQHF. In nucleotides, the CDR3 is TGTGCCAGCACTCACAGGGGGACCCTAAATCAGCCCCAGCATTTT.

The rearrangement links TRBV12-3 or TRBV12-4 to TRBJ2-1; 7 bases map to TRBD2. The CDR3 consists of 16 residues. The ends lost 5 bases at V and 7 bases at J; junction bases unmatched: 14. In DNA, the CDR3 is TGTGCCAGCAGTCCCGTTTGGGGCGGGGGTGGGAATGAGCAGTTCTTC. The encoded protein is CASSPVWGGGGNEQFF.

The rearrangement uses TRBV7-3 and TRBJ1-1, with TRBD1 identical over 12 bases. CDR1 is SGHTA and CDR2 is FQGTGA in the germline V gene. The CDR3 is made up of 13 amino acids. J lost 10 bases, V lost 5 bases, and 5 bases had no gene match. The CDR3 nucleotides are TGTGCCAGCAGCCCCGGGACAGGGGGCGCAGCTTTCTTT. This gives the protein CASSPGTGGAAFF.

There are many counts of this clonotype. The chain has TRBV29-1 and TRBJ2-3, with D possibly being TRBD2 (5 bases). CDR3 length: 15 residues. V lost 1 base, J lost 2 bases, and 13 bases lay in between. Germline values: CDR1 SQVTM, CDR2 ANQGSEA. The CDR3 reads CSVEGEGLLTDTQYF. CDR3 sequence (DNA): TGCAGCGTTGAAGGAGAGGGCCTGCTCACAGATACGCAGTATTTT.

This clonotype was observed at least ten times. The gene calls are TRBV29-1 and TRBJ2-3; no firm D call. Per the germline V gene, CDR1 is SQVTM and CDR2 is ANQGSEA. The V end was cut by 3 bases, the J end by 3 bases, with 16 bases between. The CDR3 contains 15 residues. CDR3 nucleotides: TGCAGCGTTGAGGATTTCTACATAACGACAGATACGCAGTATTTT. Residues: CSVEDFYITTDTQYF.

The chain couples TRBV20-1 to TRBJ2-6; D possibly corresponds to TRBD1 (6 bases). The CDR3 spans 16 residues. CDR1 is DFQATT and CDR2 is SNEGSKA in the germline V gene (reference sequence). Trimming pared 5 bases from V and 0 bases from J, leaving 14 bases between. The CDR3 loop reads CSAPEGGSSGANVLTF. The CDR3 region has the DNA TGCAGTGCTCCTGAAGGGGGTAGCTCTGGGGCCAACGTCCTGACTTTC.

J is TRBJ2-7 and V is TRBV11-2; the match to TRBD2 covers 9 bases. V was clipped by 1 base and J by 3 bases; unmatched bases: 4. The V gene's germline CDR1 is SGHAT and CDR2 FQNNGV. The CDR3 has 15 amino acids. The CDR3 loop reads CASSLAASGDYEQYF. In nucleotides, the CDR3 is TGTGCCAGCAGCTTAGCGGCTAGCGGGGACTACGAGCAGTACTTC.

This clonotype was counted many times. This chain uses TRBV28 with TRBJ2-7; maybe TRBD2 (5 bases). Germline assignment: CDR1 MDHEN and CDR2 SYDVKM. The CDR3 sequence is 14 residues long. Trimming removed 2 bases at V and 3 bases at J, with 11 bases between. The CDR3: CASSLVAMDYEQYF. CDR3 bases: TGTGCCAGCAGTTTAGTAGCGATGGACTACGAGCAGTACTTC. The entire variable domain, with the rest obtained from reference TRBV28 and TRBJ2-7, is as follows: DVKVTQSSRYLVKRTGEKVFLECVQDMDHENMFWYRQDPGLGLRLIYFSYDVKMKEKGDIPEGYSVSREKKERFSLILESASTNQTSMYLCASSLVAMDYEQYFGPGTRLTVT.

This chain connects TRBV7-9 to TRBJ2-3; 9 bases agree with TRBD2. Trimming at V came to 5 bases and at J to 3 bases, leaving 9 bases not matched to a gene. There are 16 residues in the CDR3. Germline V gives CDR1 SEHNR, CDR2 FQNEAQ (reference sequence). The CDR3, as DNA: TGTGCCAGCAGCCTTAGCGGGAGTATGTATACAGATACGCAGTATTTT. Translating it yields CASSLSGSMYTDTQYF.

The V gene is TRBV6-5, the J gene TRBJ2-7; 12 positions match TRBD2. With 0 bases clipped from V and 0 bases from J, the junction kept 9 bases outside the gene matches. Germline V gene data show CDR1 as MNHEY and CDR2 as SVGAGI. The CDR3 covers 19 residues. CDR3 sequence (DNA): TGTGCCAGCAGTTACTCGAATCTAGCGGGAGGGATGAGCTCCTACGAGCAGTACTTC. As protein: CASSYSNLAGGMSSYEQYF.

The rearrangement uses TRBV5-1 and TRBJ2-1; D not certain. The germline V gene encodes CDR1 SGHRS and CDR2 YFSETQ. V was shortened by 0 bases and J by 8 bases, with 18 bases between the two germline ends. This CDR3 comprises 16 residues. Written as DNA, the CDR3 is TGCGCCAGCAGCTTGGAAGGTAGCCTTCCCCTCGATGAGCAGTTCTTC. Protein: CASSLEGSLPLDEQFF.